The 5 T cell receptor beta chains presented below share a single source sample, sequenced in a study of cytomegalovirus exposure and HLA in healthy donors. It was with 60 Vbeta and 13 Jbeta primers that the PCR ran. The repertoire was sequenced with immunoSEQ multiplex PCR; TCRdb's copy has only in-frame clones and lacks some. The sample consists of over 150,000 clones, approximately 81% of them appearing once. The source material was PBMCs. These receptors originate from a woman under 40 in good health and CMV-seronegative.

In this sample, this clone turned up a few times. The chain is built from TRBV25-1 and TRBJ2-5, with 9 bases identical to TRBD1. CDR3 length: 14 residues. The V and J ends lost 4 bases and 5 bases, in that order; junction bases with no gene match: 5. Germline-derived CDR1 and CDR2 are MGHDK and SYGVNS. CDR3 amino acids: CASSAHRGRETQYF. The CDR3 bases are TGTGCCAGCAGTGCGCACAGGGGGCGGGAGACCCAGTACTTC.

The V call is TRBV7-6, the J call TRBJ2-7; 7 bases are shared with TRBD2. Per germline, CDR1 SGHVS and CDR2 FNYEAQ. The V segment lost 1 base and the J segment 4 bases; nucleotides outside the gene matches: 7. This CDR3 is built from 15 residues. The CDR3 DNA reads as TGTGCCAGCAGCTTAGGCGTGGGGGGGGAATACGAGCAGTACTTC. It yields the protein CASSLGVGGEYEQYF.

Concerning this clone itself: Compared with germline, one end of the junction differs, possibly owing to a read error. The chain uses TRBV7-9 and TRBJ2-3, with 7 bases aligning to TRBD1. Germline CDR1 is SEHNR and CDR2 is FQNEAQ (reference sequence). CDR3 length: 14 residues. As DNA, the CDR3 is TGTTCCAGCAGCTTAGTGGGACAGCGAGATACGCAGTATTTT. Translating it yields CSSSLVGQRDTQYF.

The J gene is TRBJ1-6, the V gene TRBV7-2; TRBD1 is a possible D gene (5 bases). The CDR3 runs 15 residues. Germline CDR1 and CDR2: SGHTA and FQGNSA. Trimming removed 2 bases from V and 10 bases from J, with 15 bases in between. Here the CDR3 DNA reads TGTGCCAGCAGCTTAACCGACCGGCAGGGCTCACCCCTCCACTTT. Translated: CASSLTDRQGSPLHF.

The chain combines TRBV19 with TRBJ1-3; tentatively, D is TRBD1 (6 bases). Germline CDR1 LNHDA, CDR2 SQIVND (reference sequence). Trimming removed 9 bases at V and 0 bases at J, with 12 bases between. The CDR3 contains 14 residues. The CDR3 DNA is TGTGCCAGCGCGACAGGCCCCTCTGGAAACACCATATATTTT. Residues: CASATGPSGNTIYF.